Each of the 18 T cell receptor beta chains below was sequenced from the same sample in a study of blood T cell repertoires in COVID-19. Generated by immunoSEQ multiplex PCR, the TCRdb table keeps only in-frame clones and is missing some. The repertoire includes about 480,000 clones, 89% of them detected once, and roughly 1% sits in the top ten. Material: peripheral blood. The receptors here all came from a man younger than 30 with COVID-19, enrolled during active disease.

The J gene is TRBJ1-3, the V gene TRBV7-9; D gene uncertain. V lost 5 bases and J 8 bases, leaving 22 bases between the germline ends. The CDR3 is 16 amino acids. Germline CDR1 reads SEHNR; CDR2 reads FQNEAQ (reference sequence). Here the CDR3 reads CASSGLYSGRRHTIYF. CDR3 DNA: TGTGCCAGCAGCGGGCTTTATTCCGGGAGGAGGCACACCATATATTTT.

This clone was observed once. The chain recombines TRBV6-6 with TRBJ2-3, with TRBD1 identical over 8 bases. CDR1 MNHNY and CDR2 SVGAGI come from the germline V gene (reference sequence). V lost 6 bases, J lost 2 bases, and 1 base stayed unmatched. This CDR3 has 13 amino acids. CDR3 coding DNA: TGTGCCAGCAGGACAGGGGCCACAGATACGCAGTATTTT. This gives the protein CASRTGATDTQYF.

The rearrangement joins TRBV19 to TRBJ2-1; 10 nucleotides agree with TRBD2. The CDR3 covers 16 residues. Trimming took 4 bases from V and 8 from J; bases not matched to a gene: 11. Per the germline V gene, CDR1 is LNHDA and CDR2 is SQIVND (reference sequence). The CDR3 protein is CASSNHLAGVLDEQFF. CDR3 DNA sequence: TGTGCCAGTAGTAACCACCTAGCGGGAGTTTTGGATGAGCAGTTCTTC.

This sequence joins TRBV10-1 and TRBJ2-1; the D gene is possibly TRBD2 (5 bases). This CDR3 comprises 10 residues. The germline CDR1 and CDR2 sequences are WNHNN and SYGVQD (reference sequence). V lost 8 bases and J 7 bases, leaving 6 bases between the germline ends. The CDR3 is CASWRNEQFF. The CDR3 nucleotides are TGCGCCAGCTGGAGGAATGAGCAGTTCTTC.

The J gene is TRBJ2-6, the V gene TRBV9, with 15 bases lining up with TRBD2. Germline CDR1 SGDLS, CDR2 YYNGEE. V gave up 3 bases and J gave up 2 bases; unmatched junction bases: 3. The CDR3 loop spans 18 amino acids. The CDR3 is CASSAGLAGGPGANVLTF. CDR3 in DNA: TGTGCCAGCAGCGCCGGACTAGCGGGAGGGCCTGGGGCCAACGTCCTGACTTTC.

V is TRBV24-1 and J is TRBJ2-7; possibly TRBD2 for D (6 bases). Trimming took 5 bases from V and 6 from J, leaving 19 bases between them. Looked up from germline, CDR1 is KGHDR and CDR2 is SFDVKD. The CDR3 sequence is 15 residues long. DNA for the CDR3: TGTGCCACCAGTGCCCGCTCGGGAGCTGCCCCCGAGCAGTACTTC. This encodes CATSARSGAAPEQYF.

The V call is TRBV6-5, the J call TRBJ2-7; D gene uncertain. The CDR3 has 14 residues. In germline, CDR1 is MNHEY, CDR2 SVGAGI. V lost 7 bases to trimming and J lost 0 bases, with 13 bases between them. This CDR3 is CASTRPAGSYEQYF. The DNA of the CDR3 is TGTGCCAGCACTAGACCAGCCGGCTCCTACGAGCAGTACTTC.

The chain combines TRBV10-1 with TRBJ2-3; tentative D call: TRBD2 (6 bases). The CDR3 length is 16 residues. CDR1 and CDR2 from the germline V gene are WNHNN and SYGVQD (reference sequence). Trimming stripped 3 bases from V and 2 bases from J, with 15 bases between. For the CDR3, the DNA is TGCGCCAGCAGTGAAGGGGTTAGCGGAGCCACAGATACGCAGTATTTT. As protein: CASSEGVSGATDTQYF.

The chain links TRBV4-1 to TRBJ2-1; a possible D gene is TRBD1 (6 bases). Deletions cut 1 base from V and 8 bases from J, with 9 bases between. The CDR3 has 13 amino acids. Germline CDR1 and CDR2: MGHRA and YSYEKL. DNA for the CDR3: TGCGCCAGCAGCCAAGTGGCAGGGGATGAGCAGTTCTTC. Its protein product is CASSQVAGDEQFF.

This clone was seen more than once but under ten times. For the CDR3, the DNA is TGTGCCAGCAGCTTCAGCGAGAGAACTGAAGCTTTCTTT. It translates to CASSFSERTEAFF. V usage is TRBV7-9 and J usage is TRBJ1-1; D is ambiguous. In germline, CDR1 is SEHNR, CDR2 FQNEAQ (reference sequence). The CDR3 loop spans 13 amino acids. V was trimmed by 3 bases and J by 5 bases, leaving 10 bases between them.

The chain employs TRBV4-1 and TRBJ2-1; D is possibly TRBD1 (6 bases). Germline assignment: CDR1 MGHRA and CDR2 YSYEKL. The CDR3 loop spans 16 amino acids. V lost 3 bases and J lost 7, with 19 bases in between. DNA of the CDR3: TGCGCCAGCAGCCATGGGCTAGTCAGGGGAAGGAATGAGCAGTTCTTC. Its protein is CASSHGLVRGRNEQFF.

The chain employs TRBV7-8 and TRBJ2-2, with 10 bases identical to TRBD2. Germline trimming cut 5 bases from V and 1 base from J; bases unmatched to any gene: 7. The CDR3 is made up of 17 amino acids. Per the germline V gene, CDR1 is SGHVS and CDR2 is FQNEAQ. CDR3 residues: CASSPKPSGGNTGELFF. Here the CDR3 DNA reads TGTGCCAGCAGCCCCAAACCTAGCGGGGGGAACACCGGGGAGCTGTTTTTT. Complete variable domain (other parts from reference TRBV7-8 and TRBJ2-2): GAGVSQSPRYKVAKRGQDVALRCDPISGHVSLFWYQQALGQGPEFLTYFQNEAQLDKSGLPSDRFFAERPEGSVSTLKIQRTQQEDSAVYLCASSPKPSGGNTGELFFGEGSRLTVL.

The genes are TRBV5-6 and TRBJ2-2; 15 bases are a match to TRBD2. The CDR3 has 16 amino acids. Germline lookup yields CDR1 SGHDT and CDR2 YYEEEE. Germline trimming cut 3 bases from V and 4 bases from J; bases unmatched to any gene: 1. CDR3 region: CASSWGLAGGTGELFF. CDR3 nucleotide sequence: TGTGCCAGCAGCTGGGGACTAGCGGGAGGCACCGGGGAGCTGTTTTTT. The full variable domain, rest sourced from reference TRBV5-6 and TRBJ2-2, is DAGVTQSPTHLIKTRGQQVTLRCSPKSGHDTVSWYQQALGQGPQFIFQYYEEEERQRGNFPDRFSGHQFPNYSSELNVNALLLGDSALYLCASSWGLAGGTGELFFGEGSRLTVL.

This rearrangement joins TRBV19 to TRBJ2-3, with D perhaps matching TRBD1 (5 bases). Germline CDR1 reads LNHDA; CDR2 reads SQIVND (reference sequence). This CDR3 has 12 residues. The V end lost 8 bases, the J end lost 4 bases, and 10 bases lay between the germline ends. CDR3: CASFSGSDTQYF. DNA of the CDR3: TGTGCCAGTTTTTCAGGGTCAGATACGCAGTATTTT.

This clone was counted once. The rearrangement links TRBV6-2 or TRBV6-3 to TRBJ2-3; D gene uncertain. Looked up from germline, CDR1 is MNHEY and CDR2 is SVGEGT. V lost 2 bases to trimming and J lost 0 bases, with 9 bases between them. The CDR3 length is 15 residues. The CDR3 sequence: CASSYLGASTDTQYF. The CDR3 DNA reads TGTGCCAGCAGTTACCTGGGCGCTAGCACAGATACGCAGTATTTT.

The chain is built from TRBV19 and TRBJ1-2, with 7 nucleotides matching TRBD1. From germline, CDR1 is LNHDA and CDR2 SQIVND (reference sequence). The junction had 2 bases not matched to a gene; V was cut back by 3 bases and J by 4 bases. The CDR3 covers 13 residues. As DNA, the CDR3 is TGTGCCAGTAGTATGACAGGGATCTATGGCTACACCTTC. It translates to CASSMTGIYGYTF.

The rearrangement joins TRBV5-4 to TRBJ2-1, with D tentatively TRBD1 (5 bases). CDR1 SGHNT and CDR2 YYREEE come from the germline V gene (reference sequence). Trimming cost V 3 bases and J 3 bases, with 16 bases left between them. This CDR3 region has 16 residues. The CDR3 DNA sequence: TGTGCCAGCAGCTGGTCCGCCACAGGAGACTACAATGAGCAGTTCTTC. It translates to CASSWSATGDYNEQFF.

The genes are TRBV5-6 and TRBJ2-4; 7 bases line up with TRBD1. Trimming removed 4 bases from V and 1 base from J; junction bases left unmatched: 5. Germline CDR1 and CDR2: SGHDT and YYEEEE. The CDR3 sequence is 15 residues long. CDR3 region: CASSQTGKAKNIQYF. The CDR3 DNA sequence: TGTGCCAGCAGCCAGACAGGGAAGGCCAAAAACATTCAGTACTTC.